The clone carrying this T cell receptor beta chain was recorded many times. Its antigen is unidentified. These data originate in a study of CD8 T cells in ankylosing spondylitis. Notes on the study in general: Characteristic, it appeared, of ankylosing spondylitis blood was a TCR beta motif of seven or eight highly homologous variants.

The CDR3 length is 14 residues. Trimming cost V 5 bases and J 3 bases, with 14 bases left between them. Per the germline V gene, CDR1 is MNHEY and CDR2 is SVGEGT. Libraries of TCR beta came from quantitative 5'-RACE with molecular barcodes. In TCRdb, the 5' RACE reads were re-called with MiXCR into one record per CDR3 protein. The sample lists approximately 300,000 distinct CDR3 sequences, roughly 8% seen once, with about 14% in the top ten. The chain uses TRBV6-2 or TRBV6-3 and TRBJ2-7; weak D call: TRBD2 (5 bases). This sequence originates from a male donor with ankylosing spondylitis. Sequencing input: blood, either unsorted or a sorted T cell fraction (not recorded which). As DNA, the CDR3 is TGTGCCAGCAGTACGATGGCGGGCGACTACGAGCAGTACTTC. It is translated as CASSTMAGDYEQYF.